The 30 T cell receptor beta chains given below trace back to one sample, sequenced in a study of immune cell composition in non-small cell lung cancer. Produced via immunoSEQ multiplex PCR; TCRdb's table is partial and in-frame only. The table records about 6,600 clones, approximately 80% of them present only once. Normal lung was sampled as far from the tumour as possible, at least 3 cm. Source material: non-adjacent lung tissue. Receptors were obtained from a human donor with non-small cell lung cancer.

The count of this clone is one. The rearrangement uses TRBV5-6 and TRBJ1-1; D perhaps matches TRBD1 (6 bases). Germline lookup yields CDR1 SGHDT and CDR2 YYEEEE. Trimming stripped 4 bases from V and 7 bases from J, with 11 bases between. This CDR3 has 12 amino acids. DNA for the CDR3: TGTGCCAGCAGCCGCGGGGGGCTTGAAGCTTTCTTT. As protein: CASSRGGLEAFF.

The genes are TRBV10-3 and TRBJ1-1, with D possibly matching TRBD1 (6 bases). The germline CDR1 and CDR2 sequences are ENHRY and SYGVKD. The CDR3 consists of 17 residues. V was cut by 2 bases and J by 3 bases, with 19 bases left in between. CDR3 DNA sequence: TGTGCCATCAGTGAGCCACGTCCCGGGACATGGTACACTGAAGCTTTCTTT. Translation gives CAISEPRPGTWYTEAFF.

CDR3: CASSPHQALTSYEQYF. In nucleotides, the CDR3 is TGTGCCAGCAGCCCACACCAGGCCCTCACCTCCTACGAGCAGTACTTC. The chain carries TRBV9 and TRBJ2-7; D is uncertain. Trimming left V 4 bases short and J 0 bases short, with 17 bases between. Germline V CDR1 and CDR2: SGDLS, YYNGEE. This CDR3 has 16 residues.

In its sample, this clone is hyperexpanded. The gene calls are TRBV5-8 and TRBJ2-3; the D is unclear. V dropped 6 bases and J dropped 0 bases, with 11 bases sitting between them. The CDR3 consists of 14 residues. Germline CDR1 and CDR2: SGHTS and YDEGEE. CDR3 DNA: TGTGCCAGCACCGGAGCCACTAGCACAGATACGCAGTATTTT. Residues: CASTGATSTDTQYF.

V and J are TRBV27 and TRBJ2-5; D remains ambiguous. The germline gives CDR1 MNHEY, CDR2 SMNVEV (reference sequence). V dropped 2 bases and J dropped 4 bases, with 23 bases sitting between them. The CDR3 totals 18 residues. In DNA form, the CDR3 reads TGTGCCAGCAGTTTAGCTATTGGCGGTCTGGCAGATGCAGAGACCCAGTACTTC. Translated, it gives CASSLAIGGLADAETQYF.

The chain links TRBV28 to TRBJ2-3; 7 nucleotides line up with TRBD1. Losses at the gene ends were 7 bases for V and 5 bases for J; bases not matched to a gene: 6. CDR1 and CDR2 from the germline V gene are MDHEN and SYDVKM. This CDR3 has 13 residues. The CDR3 spells CASTVGGRDTQYF. CDR3 sequence (DNA): TGTGCCAGCACCGTAGGGGGCAGAGATACGCAGTATTTT.

The chain has TRBV19 and TRBJ1-1; TRBD1 matches at 9 bases. From germline, CDR1 is LNHDA and CDR2 SQIVND (reference sequence). The J segment lost 5 bases and the V segment lost 6 bases, leaving 7 bases of the junction unmatched. The CDR3 is made up of 14 amino acids. The CDR3 DNA follows: TGTGCCAGTAGGGGGGACAGGGTAGGAACTGAAGCTTTCTTT. It encodes CASRGDRVGTEAFF.

This chain joins TRBV27 and TRBJ1-2, with D tentatively TRBD1 (5 bases). Trimming took 5 bases from V and 5 from J, leaving 21 bases between them. This CDR3 spans 16 amino acids. CDR1 and CDR2 (germline): MNHEY, SMNVEV (reference sequence). The CDR3 loop is CASSPRPPQGGYGYTF. As DNA, the CDR3 is TGTGCCAGCAGTCCACGGCCCCCCCAGGGAGGGTATGGCTACACCTTC.

The chain combines TRBV7-9 with TRBJ1-5, with a weak D call TRBD1 (5 bases). This CDR3 spans 13 amino acids. Germline-derived CDR1 and CDR2 are SEHNR and FQNEAQ (reference sequence). The V gene lost 5 bases and the J gene lost 3 bases, with 8 bases spanning the gap. CDR3 loop: CASSRGDNQPQHF. The CDR3 bases are TGTGCCAGCAGCAGGGGCGACAATCAGCCCCAGCATTTT.

The table lists this clone with a few counts. V and J are TRBV2 and TRBJ2-1; weak D call: TRBD1 (6 bases). Per the germline V gene, CDR1 is SNHLY and CDR2 is FYNNEI. CDR3 size: 13 residues. Trimming removed 8 bases from V and 1 base from J, with 9 bases in between. CDR3 DNA: TGTGCCAGCGGCAGGGGATCCTACAATGAGCAGTTCTTC. Translation: CASGRGSYNEQFF.

This clone showed up just once. This sequence joins TRBV7-6 and TRBJ1-1; a weak D match, TRBD1 (5 bases). Per germline, CDR1 SGHVS and CDR2 FNYEAQ. Trimming removed 2 bases from V and 0 bases from J, with 7 bases in between. This CDR3 region has 14 residues. The chain's CDR3 is CASSLTGMNTEAFF. In nucleotides, the CDR3 is TGTGCCAGCAGCTTAACAGGAATGAACACTGAAGCTTTCTTT.

The rearrangement uses TRBV4-1 and TRBJ2-4; a weak D match, TRBD2 (6 bases). Germline V lookup: CDR1 MGHRA, CDR2 YSYEKL. V was cut by 4 bases and J by 1 base, with 14 bases left in between. The CDR3 extends over 16 amino acids. The CDR3 reads CASSPLSSAAKNIQYF. CDR3 DNA sequence: TGCGCCAGCAGCCCCTTGTCTAGCGCGGCCAAAAACATTCAGTACTTC.

V gene TRBV28 combines with J gene TRBJ1-5, with 8 bases identical to TRBD1. V trimming: 1 base; J trimming: 5 bases; junction bases outside the gene matches: 4. This CDR3 has 15 residues. CDR1 MDHEN and CDR2 SYDVKM come from the germline V gene. CDR3 residues: CASSLSGGIDQPQHF. DNA for the CDR3: TGTGCCAGCAGTTTATCAGGGGGCATAGATCAGCCCCAGCATTTT.

The chain combines TRBV19 with TRBJ2-3; no clear D gene. There are 12 residues in the CDR3. Trimming removed 6 bases at V and 6 bases at J, with 10 bases between. The germline gives CDR1 LNHDA, CDR2 SQIVND (reference sequence). CDR3 DNA: TGTGCCAGTAGCCCCACTAAGGATACGCAGTATTTT. Amino acid sequence: CASSPTKDTQYF.

This CDR3 is CAISGRMNTEAFF. CDR3 coding DNA: TGTGCCATCAGCGGCAGGATGAACACTGAAGCTTTCTTT. The chain uses TRBV10-3 and TRBJ1-1; D is uncertain. CDR3 length: 13 residues. V gave up 6 bases and J gave up 0 bases, with 8 bases separating them. Per germline, CDR1 ENHRY and CDR2 SYGVKD.

The gene calls are TRBV28 and TRBJ2-7; the D gene is possibly TRBD2 (5 bases). V was trimmed by 6 bases and J by 2 bases, leaving 14 bases between them. CDR1 is MDHEN and CDR2 is SYDVKM in the germline V gene. The CDR3 spans 14 residues. The CDR3 DNA reads as TGTGCCAGCAGCCAAGAACTCGGGACCTACGAGCAGTACTTC. Translated: CASSQELGTYEQYF.

The chain uses TRBV2 and TRBJ2-7; 8 nucleotides match TRBD1. The CDR3 has 14 residues. Germline CDR1 SNHLY, CDR2 FYNNEI. The V and J ends lost 3 bases and 5 bases, in that order; junction bases with no gene match: 6. The CDR3 sequence is CASSDGTGRDEQYF. The CDR3 DNA reads TGTGCCAGCAGTGATGGGACAGGCAGGGACGAGCAGTACTTC.

By sample fraction, this clone is large (0.1 to 1%). The CDR3 DNA reads TGTGCCAGCAGCGAAGAGACTGTAGCGTCCTACGAGCAGTACTTC. This encodes CASSEETVASYEQYF. The rearrangement joins TRBV11-2 to TRBJ2-7, with a weak D call TRBD2 (5 bases). Germline V gene lookup returns CDR1 SGHAT and CDR2 FQNNGV. V lost 5 bases and J 1 base, leaving 15 bases between the germline ends. The CDR3 totals 15 residues.

The CDR3 DNA is TGCGCCAGCAGCCGCACACCGCCATCGGGGGGTGTCACAGATACGCAGTATTTT. Translating it yields CASSRTPPSGGVTDTQYF. The chain carries TRBV4-3 and TRBJ2-3; 7 bases agree with TRBD2. The CDR3 loop spans 18 amino acids. Germline CDR1 reads LGHNA; CDR2 reads YSLEER. Trimming at V came to 4 bases and at J to 2 bases, leaving 15 bases not matched to a gene.

The rearrangement uses TRBV27 and TRBJ2-7, with D possibly matching TRBD1 (5 bases). Germline CDR1 is MNHEY and CDR2 is SMNVEV (reference sequence). The CDR3 length is 13 residues. The germline V and J ends were trimmed by 2 bases and 7 bases, with 12 bases remaining between them. The CDR3 sequence: CASSLGARQEQYF. Written as DNA, the CDR3 is TGTGCCAGCAGTTTAGGGGCCAGGCAGGAGCAGTACTTC.

The chain uses TRBV4-3 and TRBJ1-1; D perhaps matches TRBD1 (6 bases). The CDR3 is 15 amino acids. CDR1 LGHNA and CDR2 YSLEER come from the germline V gene. Between the trimmed V and J ends, which lost 3 bases and 1 base, there was a span of 12 bases. The CDR3 loop is CASSHIWGQNTEAFF. The CDR3 DNA sequence: TGCGCCAGCAGCCATATTTGGGGGCAGAACACTGAAGCTTTCTTT.

This clone has just one count. The J gene is TRBJ2-1, the V gene TRBV29-1, with 12 bases fitting TRBD2. Germline loops: CDR1 SQVTM, CDR2 ANQGSEA. Trimming cost V 7 bases and J 8 bases; bases outside gene matches: 6. CDR3 length equals 13 residues. The CDR3: CSAGTSGFDEQFF. CDR3 in DNA: TGCAGCGCCGGGACTAGCGGGTTCGATGAGCAGTTCTTC.

The chain links TRBV5-4 to TRBJ1-1; TRBD1 matches 9 bases. CDR1 SGHNT and CDR2 YYREEE come from the germline V gene (reference sequence). This CDR3 region has 14 residues. The V segment lost 5 bases and the J segment 4 bases; nucleotides outside the gene matches: 6. CDR3 in DNA: TGTGCCAGCAGACCACAGGGGGCAGGCACTGAAGCTTTCTTT. This gives the protein CASRPQGAGTEAFF.

This clone occurred a few times. The J gene is TRBJ2-3, the V gene TRBV5-1; the match to TRBD2 covers 10 bases. From germline, CDR1 is SGHRS and CDR2 YFSETQ. This CDR3 region has 15 residues. V was pared by 2 bases and J by 7 bases, with 7 bases of the junction left unmatched. CDR3 coding DNA: TGCGCCAGCAGCTTAGGTGCTAGCGGGGGCAATACGCAGTATTTT. It is translated as CASSLGASGGNTQYF.

This chain connects TRBV7-9 to TRBJ2-1; 8 nucleotides align to TRBD2. Germline values: CDR1 SEHNR, CDR2 FQNEAQ (reference sequence). V gave up 1 base and J gave up 7 bases; unmatched junction bases: 9. There are 16 residues in the CDR3. CDR3 sequence (DNA): TGTGCCAGCAGCTTAGAATTAAGCGGGAGAAGGAATGAGCAGTTCTTC. Translated, it gives CASSLELSGRRNEQFF.

The rearrangement joins TRBV9 to TRBJ1-1; 8 bases line up with TRBD1. Per the germline V gene, CDR1 is SGDLS and CDR2 is YYNGEE. V was clipped by 4 bases and J by 6 bases; unmatched bases: 8. The CDR3 is 14 residues long. The CDR3 nucleotides read TGTGCCAGCAGCTTAAGACAGGGGCCCTCTGAAGCTTTCTTT. Amino acid sequence: CASSLRQGPSEAFF.

The table lists this clone with a count of one. This rearrangement joins TRBV6-1 to TRBJ1-1; tentatively, D is TRBD1 (5 bases). Germline-derived CDR1 and CDR2 are MNHNS and SASEGT. Trimming took off 4 bases at V and 2 bases at J, with 8 bases between the two ends. There are 13 residues in the CDR3. CDR3 bases: TGTGCCAGCAGTGTAGACAGTAACACTGAAGCTTTCTTT. This sequence encodes CASSVDSNTEAFF.

This chain joins TRBV5-5 and TRBJ2-7, with 8 bases matching TRBD2. The germline V gene encodes CDR1 SGHKS and CDR2 YYEKEE (reference sequence). The CDR3 extends over 14 amino acids. J lost 4 bases, V lost 3 bases, and 6 bases had no gene match. As DNA, the CDR3 is TGTGCCAGCAGCTCGTGGGGCGGGAGGTACGAGCAGTACTTC. Translation gives CASSSWGGRYEQYF. Complete variable domain (other parts from reference TRBV5-5 and TRBJ2-7): DAGVTQSPTHLIKTRGQQVTLRCSPISGHKSVSWYQQVLGQGPQFIFQYYEKEERGRGNFPDRFSARQFPNYSSELNVNALLLGDSALYLCASSSWGGRYEQYFGPGTRLTVT.

The genes are TRBV18 and TRBJ1-1, with TRBD1 identical over 7 bases. This CDR3 contains 16 residues. Trimming cost V 0 bases and J 5 bases; bases outside gene matches: 9. The germline V gene has CDR1 KGHSH and CDR2 LQKENI. CDR3 amino acids: CASSPPGGQVGTEAFF. The CDR3, as DNA: TGTGCCAGCTCACCACCGGGAGGACAGGTAGGAACTGAAGCTTTCTTT.

Relative to its sample, this clone is medium-sized. The chain carries TRBV11-2 and TRBJ2-7; D unresolved. Germline V CDR1 and CDR2: SGHAT, FQNNGV. This CDR3 is 10 amino acids long. Trimming took 5 bases from V and 4 from J, leaving 3 bases between them. In DNA, the CDR3 is TGTGCCAGCAGCCTATACGAGCAGTACTTC. It encodes CASSLYEQYF.